This note documents a single TCR beta chain sequence. TCRdb's copy holds only in-frame clones and misses some; the assay was immunoSEQ multiplex PCR. The sample holds 150,000 to 200,000 clones, around 89% seen once. This CDR3 is 11 amino acids long. V dropped 10 bases and J dropped 6 bases, with 8 bases sitting between them. Per the germline V gene, CDR1 is SGHRS and CDR2 is YFSETQ. These data belong to a study of blood T cell repertoires in COVID-19. V and J are TRBV5-1 and TRBJ1-6; D is unresolved. The material sequenced was PBMCs or T cells enriched from blood (not recorded which). The clonotype originates from a woman between 18 and 29 years old who had recovered from COVID-19. The CDR3 here is CARALNSPLHF. The CDR3 DNA follows: TGCGCCCGCGCCCTTAATTCACCCCTCCACTTT.